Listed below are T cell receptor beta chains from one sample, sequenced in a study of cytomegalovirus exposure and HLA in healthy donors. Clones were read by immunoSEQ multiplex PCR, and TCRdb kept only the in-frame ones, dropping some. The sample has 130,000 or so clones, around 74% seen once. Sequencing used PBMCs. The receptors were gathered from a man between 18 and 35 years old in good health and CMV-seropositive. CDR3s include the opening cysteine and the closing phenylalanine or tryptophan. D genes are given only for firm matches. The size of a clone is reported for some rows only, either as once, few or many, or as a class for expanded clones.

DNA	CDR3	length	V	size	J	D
TGTGCCAGCAGCTTGGACAGGGGGTCCCAAGAGACCCAGTACTTC	CASSLDRGSQETQYF	15	TRBV5-4	NA	TRBJ2-5	TRBD1
TGTGCCACCAGCAGGATCCCGGGACAGCCCCAGCATTTT	CATSRIPGQPQHF	13	TRBV15	NA	TRBJ1-5	NA
TGTGCCAGCAGTTACGAGGGGGTGGGGGCCAACGTCCTGACTTTC	CASSYEGVGANVLTF	15	TRBV6-6	NA	TRBJ2-6	NA
TGTGCCAGCCGTCGTTCAGGGGGCGGGATGAACACTGAAGCTTTCTTT	CASRRSGGGMNTEAFF	16	TRBV19	NA	TRBJ1-1	TRBD1
TGTGCCAGCAGAACAACGACAGTGAATGAGCAGTTCTTC	CASRTTTVNEQFF	13	TRBV6-5	NA	TRBJ2-1	NA
TGTGCCAGCAGCTCCGATTCCCCACTAGCGGGAGGCGAGCAGTACTTC	CASSSDSPLAGGEQYF	16	TRBV7-2	NA	TRBJ2-7	TRBD2
TGTGCCAGCAGCTTCGCCGAGGCTGAAGCTTTCTTT	CASSFAEAEAFF	12	TRBV7-9	few	TRBJ1-1	NA
TGTGCCATCAGTGGCGGGACAGGGGGCCAAGAGACCCAGTACTTC	CAISGGTGGQETQYF	15	TRBV10-3	NA	TRBJ2-5	TRBD1
TGTGCCAGCAGCAAAGGGCCCCCGGACAGGGATAGCAATCAGCCCCAGCATTTT	CASSKGPPDRDSNQPQHF	18	TRBV21-1	once	TRBJ1-5	NA
TGCGCCAGCAGCCAAGATCCCCTAACTAGCGGGAGAAACACCGGGGAGCTGTTTTTT	CASSQDPLTSGRNTGELFF	19	TRBV4-3	NA	TRBJ2-2	TRBD2
TGTGCCAGCAGCCTGACAAGGACAGCGTATAATGAAAAACTGTTTTTT	CASSLTRTAYNEKLFF	16	TRBV7-2	NA	TRBJ1-4	NA
TGCAGCGTTGAAAAGGTGGGCAGCACTGAAGCTTTCTTT	CSVEKVGSTEAFF	13	TRBV29-1	NA	TRBJ1-1	NA
TGTGCCAGCAGGCGGGCGGTCTCCTACGAGCAGTACTTC	CASRRAVSYEQYF	13	TRBV28	NA	TRBJ2-7	NA
TGCGCCAGCAGCTTGGCCGGGACACCGTACAATGAGCAGTTCTTC	CASSLAGTPYNEQFF	15	TRBV5-1	NA	TRBJ2-1	NA
TGTGCCAGCAGTAGCGGGACAGGGGGCACTGAAGCTTTCTTT	CASSSGTGGTEAFF	14	TRBV6-4	few	TRBJ1-1	TRBD1
TGTGCCATCAGTGGGAAGGACAGGGGAGGCACTGAAGCTTTCTTT	CAISGKDRGGTEAFF	15	TRBV10-3	NA	TRBJ1-1	TRBD1
TGTGCCAGCAGTCCCAGGACTAGCGCGAGCTCCTACAATGAGCAGTTCTTC	CASSPRTSASSYNEQFF	17	TRBV2	NA	TRBJ2-1	TRBD2
TGTGCCAGCACCAGGGGAGGGGAGCTTTACGAGCAGTACTTC	CASTRGGELYEQYF	14	TRBV6-1	NA	TRBJ2-7	NA
TGTGCCAGTATGGGAACAGGGAGGGGGTTGAACACTGAAGCTTTCTTT	CASMGTGRGLNTEAFF	16	TRBV19	NA	TRBJ1-1	NA
TGTGCCAGCTCGGGGCTGCCGGGGGTTACGGATACGCAGTATTTT	CASSGLPGVTDTQYF	15	TRBV18	NA	TRBJ2-3	NA
TGCGCCAGCAGTGGGGGGGACAGACCGGTACGCGAGCAGTACTTC	CASSGGDRPVREQYF	15	TRBV10-1	NA	TRBJ2-7	NA
TGTGCCAGCAGCTTATCAACAGGAAACACCATATATTTT	CASSLSTGNTIYF	13	TRBV7-2	NA	TRBJ1-3	NA
TGCGCCAGCAGCTTGGGACAGGCGAGTTATGGCTACACCTTC	CASSLGQASYGYTF	14	TRBV5-1	few	TRBJ1-2	NA
TGTGCCAGCAGCCTAACGGGGACAGGGGGCAGGGATGAGCAGTTCTTC	CASSLTGTGGRDEQFF	16	TRBV9	NA	TRBJ2-1	TRBD1
TGTGCCAGCAGCTCCGGGACAGCCCCGGAAAAACTGTTTTTT	CASSSGTAPEKLFF	14	TRBV5-4	NA	TRBJ1-4	TRBD1
TGTGCCAGCAGCTCCTCTCGTCCCGGGACAGGGGGGCAGTACTTC	CASSSSRPGTGGQYF	15	TRBV11-2	NA	TRBJ2-7	TRBD1
TGCAGTGCTCACCCAGGGGCTGAAGCTTTCTTT	CSAHPGAEAFF	11	TRBV20-1	NA	TRBJ1-1	NA
TGTGCCAGCAGTGAAGCGTGGGGACTAGGGGGGACCGGGGAGCTGTTTTTT	CASSEAWGLGGTGELFF	17	TRBV2	few	TRBJ2-2	TRBD2
TGCGCCAGCAGCCAAGTGGCGGATCGGACCCAGTACTTC	CASSQVADRTQYF	13	TRBV4-3	NA	TRBJ2-5	NA
TGCGCCAGCAGCCAAGGAAGGGACAGGACCCACAATGAGCAGTTCTTC	CASSQGRDRTHNEQFF	16	TRBV4-1	few	TRBJ2-1	TRBD1
TGTGCCAGCGTCGCCCCGGGACTCTACAATGAGCAGTTCTTC	CASVAPGLYNEQFF	14	TRBV27	NA	TRBJ2-1	NA
TGTGCCAGCAGTTTTGCCTATAGCAATCAGCCCCAGCATTTT	CASSFAYSNQPQHF	14	TRBV27	NA	TRBJ1-5	NA
TGTGCCAGCAGTCTTGGGTGGGGGCCGGATGAGCAGTACTTC	CASSLGWGPDEQYF	14	TRBV7-2	NA	TRBJ2-7	NA
TGTGCCAGTACCCTGTCCCCGGGGAGCAATCAGCCCCAGCATTTT	CASTLSPGSNQPQHF	15	TRBV19	NA	TRBJ1-5	NA
TGTGCCAGCAGATGGGGACAGGGAATATTCTACGAGCAGTACTTC	CASRWGQGIFYEQYF	15	TRBV6-1	NA	TRBJ2-7	TRBD1
TGTGCCAGCAGCCTCCAGACAGGGCCTAATGAAAAACTGTTTTTT	CASSLQTGPNEKLFF	15	TRBV5-4	NA	TRBJ1-4	TRBD1
TGTGCCAGTAGTAACCAGGGGACTGGAAACACCATATATTTT	CASSNQGTGNTIYF	14	TRBV19	NA	TRBJ1-3	NA
TGTGCCAGCAGCGGACGGGACAGGGCCGGGGGCTACACCTTC	CASSGRDRAGGYTF	14	TRBV7-2	few	TRBJ1-2	TRBD1
TGTGCCAGCAGCCAAGGGACCGGCGGGCCATATCATGAGCAGTTCTTC	CASSQGTGGPYHEQFF	16	TRBV4-2	NA	TRBJ2-1	NA
TGTGCCAGCAGTCTAGGACAGGGCCTTGATGGCTACACCTTC	CASSLGQGLDGYTF	14	TRBV6-1	once	TRBJ1-2	TRBD1
TGTGCCAGTAGTCCTTCTTTCCGTCTTGGCGGGAGTAATGGAGAGACCCAGTACTTC	CASSPSFRLGGSNGETQYF	19	TRBV19	NA	TRBJ2-5	TRBD2
TGTGCCAGCAGTTTATCGATTACTAGCGGGAGTCTTGACGAGCAGTACTTC	CASSLSITSGSLDEQYF	17	TRBV27	NA	TRBJ2-7	TRBD2